These 20 T cell receptor beta chains were sequenced from one sample in a study of identical twins. TCRdb passed the 5' RACE reads through MiXCR, listing each CDR3 protein once. The sample holds 400,000 or so distinct CDR3 sequences, approximately 9.1% seen once. Sequencing input: naive T cells sorted from blood. The receptors stem from a woman aged 45-65 years in good health.

The chain couples TRBV24-1 to TRBJ1-1; D is ambiguous. Germline V gene sequence: CDR1 KGHDR, CDR2 SFDVKD. The CDR3 extends over 14 amino acids. V gave up 4 bases and J gave up 4 bases, with 12 bases separating them. CDR3 coding DNA: TGTGCCACCAGTGACCCCGGGAGCGGCACTGAAGCTTTCTTT. This gives the protein CATSDPGSGTEAFF.

The chain recombines TRBV2 with TRBJ1-5; the D is unclear. There are 12 residues in the CDR3. Looked up from germline, CDR1 is SNHLY and CDR2 is FYNNEI. Trimming pared 6 bases from V and 2 bases from J, leaving 5 bases between. The CDR3 DNA reads as TGTGCCAGCAGAGCCGGCAATCAGCCCCAGCATTTT. It encodes CASRAGNQPQHF.

V usage is TRBV11-2 and J usage is TRBJ2-1, with unresolved D. This CDR3 is 15 amino acids long. Germline CDR1 is SGHAT and CDR2 is FQNNGV. The V and J ends lost 1 base and 5 bases respectively, with 12 bases between them. The CDR3 nucleotides are TGTGCCAGCAGCTTAGTAAGAGGTCGGAACAATGAGCAGTTCTTC. It is translated as CASSLVRGRNNEQFF.

The V call is TRBV5-1, the J call TRBJ1-1; D perhaps matches TRBD1 (6 bases). CDR3 length equals 13 residues. Per germline, CDR1 SGHRS and CDR2 YFSETQ. V was clipped by 5 bases and J by 1 base, with 9 bases between them. In DNA, the CDR3 is TGCGCCAGCAGAACAGGGTCGAACACTGAAGCTTTCTTT. Its translation is CASRTGSNTEAFF.

As for this clonotype: A read error is possible here, since a much larger clone lies one base away. CDR3 loop: CDTRDSPNPYEQYF. The CDR3 DNA reads as TGTGACACCCGGGACAGCCCAAACCCCTACGAGCAGTACTTC. This rearrangement joins TRBV10-3 to TRBJ2-7; 7 nucleotides align to TRBD1. Germline lookup yields CDR1 ENHRY and CDR2 SYGVKD. This CDR3 contains 14 residues.

The genes are TRBV5-5 and TRBJ2-3, with D perhaps assigned TRBD1 or TRBD2 (5 bases each). V was cut by 4 bases and J by 3 bases, with 12 bases left in between. CDR1 is SGHKS, CDR2 YYEKEE, per germline (reference sequence). CDR3 length: 14 amino acids. The CDR3 coding sequence is TGTGCCAGCAGCCTCCGGGACCAGACAGATACGCAGTATTTT. It yields the protein CASSLRDQTDTQYF.

This clonotype was seen repeatedly, ten times or more. This chain joins TRBV3-1 and TRBJ1-1; perhaps TRBD1 as D (6 bases). Trimming pared 1 base from V and 5 bases from J, leaving 17 bases between. CDR3 size: 16 residues. Germline V gene sequence: CDR1 LGHDT, CDR2 YNNKEL (reference sequence). The CDR3 bases are TGTGCCAGCAGCCAAGCGAGGGGGTTGATTGGAACTGAAGCTTTCTTT. Amino acids: CASSQARGLIGTEAFF.

This clonotype was recorded a few times. This chain uses TRBV4-1 with TRBJ2-7, with a tentative D call TRBD2 (6 bases). The CDR3 length is 13 residues. Germline assignment: CDR1 MGHRA and CDR2 YSYEKL. V gave up 3 bases and J gave up 7 bases, with 13 bases separating them. The CDR3 nucleotides are TGCGCCAGCAGCCAGGTCGGGAGCCGAGAGCAGTACGTC. Translating it yields CASSQVGSREQYV.

This clonotype was counted only a few times. The chain is built from TRBV27 and TRBJ2-1; D is possibly TRBD2 (6 bases). CDR1 and CDR2 from the germline V gene are MNHEY and SMNVEV (reference sequence). CDR3 length: 17 residues. Trimming took off 10 bases at V and 4 bases at J, with 26 bases between the two ends. CDR3 in amino acids: CATAISRRESIYNEQFF. The CDR3, as DNA: TGTGCCACCGCTATTAGTAGGAGGGAGTCGATTTACAATGAGCAGTTCTTC.

The chain joins TRBV5-1 to TRBJ2-5; no clear D gene. Germline V lookup: CDR1 SGHRS, CDR2 YFSETQ. This CDR3 is built from 12 residues. Trimming stripped 0 bases from V and 3 bases from J, with 3 bases between. In DNA form, the CDR3 reads TGCGCCAGCAGCTTGGTCAAAGAGACCCAGTACTTC. It codes for CASSLVKETQYF.

This clonotype was counted between two and nine times. The V and J genes are TRBV3-1 and TRBJ2-1; the match to TRBD2 covers 11 bases. J was trimmed by 9 bases and V by 4 bases; bases with no gene match: 8. Germline-derived CDR1 and CDR2 are LGHDT and YNNKEL (reference sequence). This CDR3 is built from 15 residues. CDR3 in amino acids: CASSPPGLAVPEQFF. CDR3 DNA sequence: TGTGCCAGCAGCCCCCCGGGACTAGCGGTTCCTGAGCAGTTCTTC.

The chain is built from TRBV20-1 and TRBJ1-5; D is uncertain. Germline V gene data show CDR1 as DFQATT and CDR2 as SNEGSKA (reference sequence). With 1 base removed from V and 3 bases from J, the gap between germline ends came to 10 bases. CDR3 length: 14 residues. CDR3 loop: CSARVSGSNQPQHF. The CDR3 DNA reads as TGCAGTGCTAGAGTTTCGGGTTCCAATCAGCCCCAGCATTTT.

The chain carries TRBV11-3 and TRBJ1-3, with TRBD1 identical over 9 bases. V lost 5 bases and J lost 4; bases outside the gene matches: 9. This CDR3 has 16 amino acids. Germline lookup yields CDR1 SGHNT and CDR2 YENEEA. The CDR3 bases are TGTGCCAGCAGCACGGAATCCGGGACAGGGGGAAACACCATATATTTT. Translating gives CASSTESGTGGNTIYF.

This clonotype has more than one count but fewer than ten. This chain connects TRBV7-8 to TRBJ1-2; weak D call: TRBD1 (5 bases). The V end was cut by 3 bases, the J end by 3 bases, with 14 bases between. The CDR3 consists of 15 residues. CDR1 is SGHVS and CDR2 is FQNEAQ in the germline V gene. This CDR3 reads CASSFDGGSDYGYTF. As DNA, the CDR3 is TGTGCCAGCAGCTTTGATGGGGGGTCGGACTATGGCTACACCTTC.

This clonotype was counted between two and nine times. The chain links TRBV4-1 to TRBJ2-7; D may be TRBD2 (5 bases). The CDR3 runs 15 residues. The germline V and J ends were trimmed by 0 bases and 4 bases, with 13 bases remaining between them. Germline loops: CDR1 MGHRA, CDR2 YSYEKL. CDR3 DNA: TGCGCCAGCAGCCAAGAAAACAGTCGAGGGTACGAGCAGTACTTC. Its translation is CASSQENSRGYEQYF.

This clonotype turned up a few times. The chain has TRBV5-1 and TRBJ1-2, with 8 bases that match TRBD1. V was pared by 3 bases and J by 5 bases, with 3 bases of the junction left unmatched. CDR1 is SGHRS, CDR2 YFSETQ, per germline. The CDR3 loop spans 13 amino acids. This CDR3 is CASSSTGAYGYTF. DNA for the CDR3: TGCGCCAGCAGCTCGACAGGGGCTTATGGCTACACCTTC.

This clonotype was seen a few times. The chain couples TRBV16 to TRBJ1-5; D is undetermined. The CDR3 is 13 amino acids. The germline gives CDR1 KGHSY, CDR2 FQNENV. With 0 bases removed from V and 10 bases from J, the gap between germline ends came to 10 bases. Here the CDR3 DNA reads TGTGCCAGCAGCCAATCCCGACGCCAACCCCAGCATTTT. Its protein product is CASSQSRRQPQHF.

This clonotype was recorded at least ten times. J is TRBJ2-1 and V is TRBV7-9; 16 nucleotides match TRBD2. CDR3 size: 19 residues. CDR1 and CDR2 from the germline V gene are SEHNR and FQNEAQ (reference sequence). Losses at the gene ends were 6 bases for V and 4 bases for J; bases not matched to a gene: 12. The DNA for the CDR3 is TGTGCCAGCAGACCCGGGACTAGCGGGAGGGCGCAGGCTTACAATGAGCAGTTCTTC. It encodes CASRPGTSGRAQAYNEQFF. The variable domain in full, with the rest retrieved from reference TRBV7-9 and TRBJ2-1, is DTGVSQNPRHKITKRGQNVTFRCDPISEHNRLYWYRQTLGQGPEFLTYFQNEAQLEKSRLLSDRFSAERPKGSFSTLEIQRTEQGDSAMYLCASRPGTSGRAQAYNEQFFGPGTRLTVL.

V and J are TRBV18 and TRBJ2-1; TRBD2 aligns across 10 bases. The CDR3 is 16 amino acids. V shed 3 bases, J shed 7 bases, and the junction held 9 bases outside the gene matches. Per germline, CDR1 KGHSH and CDR2 LQKENI. Here the CDR3 DNA reads TGTGCCAGCTCACCCTGGGCTAGCGGGAGTTTAAATGAGCAGTTCTTC. Translation gives CASSPWASGSLNEQFF.

This clonotype was recorded at least ten times. V gene TRBV7-8 combines with J gene TRBJ2-1; D uncertain. The V and J ends lost 3 bases and 4 bases respectively, with 7 bases between them. Germline assignment: CDR1 SGHVS and CDR2 FQNEAQ. This CDR3 contains 13 residues. CDR3 nucleotides: TGTGCCAGCAGCTTGACGAATTACAATGAGCAGTTCTTC. The encoded protein is CASSLTNYNEQFF.